One sample yielded the 8 T cell receptor beta chains listed below, sequenced in a study of early T cells in non-severe SARS-CoV-2 infection. TCRdb ran MiXCR on the 5' RACE reads and lists one entry per CDR3 protein. This table holds under 70,000 distinct CDR3 sequences, less than 15% found once. The sample here was whole blood, taken at baseline. The source of these receptors is an adult who was a healthcare worker with PCR-confirmed SARS-CoV-2 infection or an uninfected control (not recorded which).

In this sample, this clonotype turned up many times. The chain has TRBV24-1 and TRBJ2-1; maybe TRBD1 (6 bases). The germline gives CDR1 KGHDR, CDR2 SFDVKD. The CDR3 covers 15 residues. V gave up 5 bases and J gave up 6 bases, with 16 bases separating them. The CDR3 coding sequence is TGTGCCACCAGTGGGGCAGGGGAGTTTATCAATGAGCAGTTCTTC. Residues: CATSGAGEFINEQFF.

This chain connects TRBV11-3 to TRBJ1-6; no reliable D call. Between the trimmed V and J ends, which lost 5 bases and 7 bases, there was a span of 18 bases. Germline CDR1 and CDR2: SGHNT and YENEEA. CDR3 size: 16 residues. The CDR3 loop reads CASSPLGVGSNSPLHF. CDR3 bases: TGTGCCAGCAGCCCTCTTGGTGTAGGGTCGAATTCACCCCTCCACTTT.

As DNA, the CDR3 is TGTGCCAGCAGCTCCTATACCTACGAGCAGTACTTC. As protein: CASSSYTYEQYF. The gene calls are TRBV7-6 and TRBJ2-7, with D hard to call. Trimming shortened V by 4 bases and J by 2 bases, and 6 bases separated the two germline ends. This CDR3 has 12 amino acids. CDR1 SGHVS and CDR2 FNYEAQ come from the germline V gene.

This clonotype was observed at least ten times. This sequence joins TRBV6-6 and TRBJ2-7; D is unclear. Germline V gene data show CDR1 as MNHNY and CDR2 as SVGAGI (reference sequence). V was trimmed by 5 bases and J by 2 bases, leaving 4 bases between them. The CDR3 consists of 11 residues. CDR3 nucleotide sequence: TGTGCCAGCAGTAAAACCTACGAGCAGTACTTC. It encodes CASSKTYEQYF.

This rearrangement joins TRBV12-3 or TRBV12-4 to TRBJ1-2; weak D call: TRBD1 (5 bases). V was trimmed by 7 bases and J by 5 bases, leaving 11 bases between them. This CDR3 is built from 12 residues. The CDR3 DNA follows: TGTGCCAGCACTATAAGGGGTTATGGCTACACCTTC. Encoded protein: CASTIRGYGYTF.

This clonotype has a count of ten or more. The chain recombines TRBV11-2 with TRBJ2-7; 8 bases map to TRBD1. Germline values: CDR1 SGHAT, CDR2 FQNNGV. J lost 0 bases, V lost 2 bases, and 3 bases had no gene match. This CDR3 comprises 15 residues. The DNA of the CDR3 is TGTGCCAGCAGCTTACCCGGGACAGGCTCCTACGAGCAGTACTTC. Protein: CASSLPGTGSYEQYF. The complete variable domain, with remaining parts taken from reference TRBV11-2 and TRBJ2-7, reads EAGVAQSPRYKIIEKRQSVAFWCNPISGHATLYWYQQILGQGPKLLIQFQNNGVVDDSQLPKDRFSAERLKGVDSTLKIQPAKLEDSAVYLCASSLPGTGSYEQYFGPGTRLTVT.

The table lists this clonotype with a few counts. The chain has TRBV13 and TRBJ1-5; D is perhaps TRBD1 (6 bases). CDR1 is PRHDT and CDR2 is FYEKMQ in the germline V gene (reference sequence). The ends were cut back, 5 bases at V and 7 bases at J, with 12 bases in the middle. The CDR3 is 13 residues long. For the CDR3, the DNA is TGTGCCAGCAGCCCCGGGGGGGGCCAGCCCCAGCATTTT. Amino acid sequence: CASSPGGGQPQHF.

This chain uses TRBV25-1 with TRBJ1-1; D possibly corresponds to TRBD1 (5 bases). V lost 4 bases and J lost 1, with 10 bases in between. Germline values: CDR1 MGHDK, CDR2 SYGVNS. This CDR3 region has 14 residues. CDR3 bases: TGTGCCAGCAGTGCGAGAAGGGGGAACACTGAAGCTTTCTTT. This encodes CASSARRGNTEAFF.